Below, 19 T cell receptor beta chains from the same sample are listed, as sequenced in a study of T cells in tumors after PD-1 blockade. Sequencing was performed with immunoSEQ multiplex PCR; in TCRdb, only in-frame clones are kept and a portion is missing. The repertoire consists of tens of thousands of clones, with just under 80% occurring once and the leading ten covering about 35%. Specimen: PBMCs, collected before anti-PD-1 treatment. The receptor source for this set is a human donor with basal cell carcinoma.

The genes are TRBV16 and TRBJ2-7; a possible D gene is TRBD2 (5 bases). CDR3 length equals 13 residues. Germline CDR1 KGHSY, CDR2 FQNENV. The V and J ends lost 0 bases and 6 bases respectively, with 9 bases between them. The CDR3 is CASSQSRGSEQYF. Written as DNA, the CDR3 is TGTGCCAGCAGCCAATCAAGAGGGAGCGAGCAGTACTTC.

The CDR3 DNA is TGTGCCAGCAGCCGACAGGGATACGAGCAGTACTTC. Translated: CASSRQGYEQYF. The V and J genes are TRBV3-1 (or the pseudogene TRBV3-2) and TRBJ2-7; the match to TRBD1 covers 7 bases. This CDR3 is built from 12 residues. After removal of 4 bases from V and 4 bases from J, the junction contained 1 base not matched to a gene. Per germline, CDR1 LGHDT and CDR2 YNNKEL (reference sequence).

The chain uses TRBV19 and TRBJ2-7, with TRBD2 identical over 10 bases. The ends lost 5 bases at V and 3 bases at J; junction bases unmatched: 10. The germline CDR1 and CDR2 sequences are LNHDA and SQIVND (reference sequence). The CDR3 contains 16 residues. For the CDR3, the DNA is TGTGCCAGTAGTGCCCGCGCTAGCGGGAGTGTCTACGAGCAGTACTTC. Residues: CASSARASGSVYEQYF.

The V gene is TRBV4-2, the J gene TRBJ1-1; no clear D. The CDR3 is made up of 14 amino acids. V was shortened by 0 bases and J by 4 bases, with 9 bases between the two germline ends. Germline CDR1 LGHNA, CDR2 YNFKEQ. The CDR3 nucleotides read TGTGCCAGCAGCCAAGACAGGTTTGGCACTGAAGCTTTCTTT. Its translation is CASSQDRFGTEAFF.

DNA of the CDR3: TGTGCCTGGAGTAAGGGGGGCAATTCACCCCTCCACTTT. Its translation: CAWSKGGNSPLHF. The chain carries TRBV30 and TRBJ1-6, with D perhaps TRBD1 (6 bases). Per germline, CDR1 GTSNPN and CDR2 SVGIG (reference sequence). This CDR3 region has 13 residues. Trimming shortened V by 2 bases and J by 7 bases, and 9 bases separated the two germline ends.

A few counts support this clone. V gene TRBV7-9 combines with J gene TRBJ2-2, with TRBD2 matching over 7 bases. With V trimmed by 11 bases and J by 0 bases, 6 bases remained unmatched. Per the germline V gene, CDR1 is SEHNR and CDR2 is FQNEAQ (reference sequence). CDR3 size: 14 residues. For the CDR3, the DNA is TGTGCCGGGCAGCGGGAAACGAACACCGGGGAGCTGTTTTTT. It codes for CAGQRETNTGELFF.

This clone has just a few counts. The chain is built from TRBV4-1 and TRBJ1-5, with D hard to call. Germline V lookup: CDR1 MGHRA, CDR2 YSYEKL. This CDR3 has 13 amino acids. V shed 3 bases and J shed 6 bases, with 9 bases lying between them. The CDR3 protein is CASSQSLAQPQHF. CDR3 coding DNA: TGCGCCAGCAGCCAGTCTTTGGCTCAGCCCCAGCATTTT.

V and J are TRBV27 and TRBJ2-7, with 10 bases fitting TRBD1. The CDR3 loop spans 12 amino acids. Germline CDR1 MNHEY, CDR2 SMNVEV (reference sequence). Unmatched junction bases numbered 2, after V lost 7 bases and J lost 5 bases. The CDR3 protein is CASKTGGDEQYF. As DNA, the CDR3 is TGTGCCAGCAAGACAGGGGGCGACGAGCAGTACTTC.

This chain connects TRBV29-1 to TRBJ1-2, with 9 bases fitting TRBD1. The length of the CDR3 is 13 residues. V was clipped by 3 bases and J by 7 bases; unmatched bases: 6. Germline values: CDR1 SQVTM, CDR2 ANQGSEA. CDR3: CSVERTGETGYTF. CDR3 coding DNA: TGCAGCGTTGAGCGGACAGGGGAAACTGGCTACACCTTC. The full variable domain, rest sourced from reference TRBV29-1 and TRBJ1-2, is SAVISQKPSRDICQRGTSLTIQCQVDSQVTMMFWYRQQPGQSLTLIATANQGSEATYESGFVIDKFPISRPNLTFSTLTVSNMSPEDSSIYLCSVERTGETGYTFGSGTRLTVV.

The chain carries TRBV9 and TRBJ1-4; D not certain. The CDR3 extends over 16 amino acids. Deletions cut 3 bases from V and 4 bases from J, with 16 bases between. The germline V gene encodes CDR1 SGDLS and CDR2 YYNGEE. The DNA for the CDR3 is TGTGCCAGCAGCGCCCGTCAGGACGGTTTTAATGAAAAACTGTTTTTT. Translating gives CASSARQDGFNEKLFF.

This chain joins TRBV12-5 and TRBJ2-5; D not certain. V lost 2 bases to trimming and J lost 2 bases, with 9 bases between them. The length of the CDR3 is 14 residues. CDR1 is LGHNT and CDR2 is FRNRAP in the germline V gene. The CDR3 sequence is CASGLNSPQETQYF. The CDR3 coding sequence is TGTGCTAGTGGTTTGAATTCGCCTCAAGAGACCCAGTACTTC.

V and J are TRBV27 and TRBJ1-1; D gene unclear. V lost 10 bases and J lost 6, with 24 bases in between. The CDR3 is 15 residues long. Germline assignment: CDR1 MNHEY and CDR2 SMNVEV (reference sequence). CDR3 protein: CATRNPVVPGAEAFF. The DNA of the CDR3 is TGTGCCACCCGCAATCCTGTGGTTCCGGGCGCTGAAGCTTTCTTT.

The table lists this clone with a few counts. CDR3 amino acids: CASSQDPAGKPLHF. The DNA of the CDR3 is TGCGCCAGCAGCCAAGATCCGGCAGGAAAACCCCTCCACTTT. The gene calls are TRBV4-3 and TRBJ1-6; D gene ambiguous. Germline CDR1 and CDR2: LGHNA and YSLEER. The V end lost 0 bases, the J end lost 12 bases, and 12 bases lay between the germline ends. This CDR3 is built from 14 residues.

The V gene is TRBV3-1 (or the pseudogene TRBV3-2), the J gene TRBJ2-3; the D is unclear. Per the germline V gene, CDR1 is LGHDT and CDR2 is YNNKEL (reference sequence). The ends were cut back, 4 bases at V and 0 bases at J, with 8 bases in the middle. This CDR3 comprises 14 residues. CDR3 in amino acids: CASSLLVSTDTQYF. The CDR3 DNA reads TGTGCCAGCAGCCTCCTCGTCAGCACAGATACGCAGTATTTT.

This rearrangement joins TRBV24-1 to TRBJ2-1; TRBD2 matches at 9 bases. Trimming at V came to 1 base and at J to 0 bases, leaving 9 bases not matched to a gene. Germline CDR1 reads KGHDR; CDR2 reads SFDVKD. This CDR3 is 19 amino acids long. In DNA form, the CDR3 reads TGTGCCACCAGTGATTTCCCGAAGCGGGGGGACAGCTCCTACAATGAGCAGTTCTTC. This sequence encodes CATSDFPKRGDSSYNEQFF.

The chain combines TRBV6-6 with TRBJ2-2; either TRBD1 or TRBD2 may fit D (5 bases each). The germline V gene has CDR1 MNHNY and CDR2 SVGAGI (reference sequence). There are 16 residues in the CDR3. V was clipped by 6 bases and J by 5 bases, with 19 bases between them. The CDR3 DNA follows: TGTGCCAGCAGCCCTAGAAAGGGTTGGGGGACCGGGGAGCTGTTTTTT. Translating it yields CASSPRKGWGTGELFF.

This clone appeared a few times. The rearrangement uses TRBV30 and TRBJ2-7; TRBD2 might be the D (6 bases). Germline V gene lookup returns CDR1 GTSNPN and CDR2 SVGIG (reference sequence). The CDR3 has 12 residues. Trimming took 2 bases from V and 6 from J, leaving 11 bases between them. The CDR3 here is CAWSSQGLEQYF. The CDR3 coding sequence is TGTGCCTGGAGTTCTCAGGGACTCGAGCAGTACTTC. Full variable domain (rest looked up from reference TRBV30 and TRBJ2-7): SQTIHQWPATLVQPVGSPLSLECTVEGTSNPNLYWYRQAAGRGLQLLFYSVGIGQISSEVPQNLSASRPQDRQFILSSKKLLLSDSGFYLCAWSSQGLEQYFGPGTRLTVT.

This clone has more than one count but fewer than ten. V is TRBV3-1 (or the pseudogene TRBV3-2) and J is TRBJ2-3; D remains ambiguous. Looked up from germline, CDR1 is LGHDT and CDR2 is YNNKEL (reference sequence). Trimming took off 1 base at V and 4 bases at J, with 9 bases between the two ends. The CDR3 is made up of 14 amino acids. The CDR3 sequence: CASSQGIGPDTQYF. The CDR3 nucleotides read TGTGCCAGCAGCCAAGGAATTGGCCCAGATACGCAGTATTTT.

V is TRBV19 and J is TRBJ2-7; 9 bases line up with TRBD2. The CDR3 length is 15 residues. V gave up 1 base and J gave up 5 bases; unmatched junction bases: 6. Germline V lookup: CDR1 LNHDA, CDR2 SQIVND (reference sequence). CDR3 sequence: CASSIGAGGLHEQYF. In DNA form, the CDR3 reads TGTGCCAGTAGTATAGGTGCGGGGGGGCTCCACGAGCAGTACTTC. The complete variable domain, with remaining parts taken from reference TRBV19 and TRBJ2-7, reads DGGITQSPKYLFRKEGQNVTLSCEQNLNHDAMYWYRQDPGQGLRLIYYSQIVNDFQKGDIAEGYSVSREKKESFPLTVTSAQKNPTAFYLCASSIGAGGLHEQYFGPGTRLTVT.